The 25 T cell receptor beta chains presented below share a single source sample, sequenced in a study of PD-L1 blockade in urothelial cancer. The table came from immunoSEQ multiplex PCR; TCRdb's copy has only in-frame clones and leaves some out. The data show about 45,000 clones, about 88% seen once. The sequences come from PBMCs, collected around atezolizumab (anti-PD-L1) treatment. These receptors originate from a woman aged 55-69 years with urothelial cancer.

This sequence joins TRBV19 and TRBJ2-3, with D perhaps TRBD1 (5 bases). Trimming cost V 4 bases and J 0 bases, with 8 bases left between them. The V gene's germline CDR1 is LNHDA and CDR2 SQIVND (reference sequence). The CDR3 runs 14 residues. This CDR3 reads CASSTRQSTDTQYF. The CDR3 bases are TGTGCCAGTAGTACCAGACAGAGCACAGATACGCAGTATTTT.

This clone appeared a single time. V and J are TRBV7-2 and TRBJ2-7, with a tentative D call TRBD2 (5 bases). The CDR3 has 15 amino acids. Germline CDR1 SGHTA, CDR2 FQGNSA. With 5 bases removed from V and 0 bases from J, the gap between germline ends came to 14 bases. DNA of the CDR3: TGTGCCAGCAGCCCAGACCGGGGTCGCTCCTACGAGCAGTACTTC. Protein: CASSPDRGRSYEQYF. The full variable domain, completed using reference TRBV7-2 and TRBJ2-7, is GAGVSQSPSNKVTEKGKDVELRCDPISGHTALYWYRQSLGQGLEFLIYFQGNSAPDKSGLPSDRFSAERTGGSVSTLTIQRTQQEDSAVYLCASSPDRGRSYEQYFGPGTRLTVT.

The J gene is TRBJ1-2, the V gene TRBV7-9, with D possibly TRBD1 on 5 matching bases. The CDR3 has 14 residues. V was shortened by 0 bases and J by 2 bases, with 7 bases between the two germline ends. The germline V gene encodes CDR1 SEHNR and CDR2 FQNEAQ (reference sequence). The CDR3 DNA reads TGTGCCAGCAGCTTAGCGCGGGACAACTATGGCTACACCTTC. Its protein is CASSLARDNYGYTF. Full variable domain (missing parts from reference TRBV7-9 and TRBJ1-2): DTGVSQNPRHKITKRGQNVTFRCDPISEHNRLYWYRQTLGQGPEFLTYFQNEAQLEKSRLLSDRFSAERPKGSFSTLEIQRTEQGDSAMYLCASSLARDNYGYTFGSGTRLTVV.

This chain uses TRBV19 with TRBJ2-2; D is perhaps TRBD1 (6 bases). This CDR3 comprises 15 residues. Trimming left V 8 bases short and J 1 base short, with 14 bases between. Germline CDR1 is LNHDA and CDR2 is SQIVND (reference sequence). The DNA for the CDR3 is TGTGCCAGTTCTAGGACAGCGCTGAACACCGGGGAGCTGTTTTTT. It specifies CASSRTALNTGELFF. The whole variable domain, remainder taken from reference TRBV19 and TRBJ2-2, is DGGITQSPKYLFRKEGQNVTLSCEQNLNHDAMYWYRQDPGQGLRLIYYSQIVNDFQKGDIAEGYSVSREKKESFPLTVTSAQKNPTAFYLCASSRTALNTGELFFGEGSRLTVL.

This chain connects TRBV29-1 to TRBJ2-5; the D gene is possibly TRBD2 (6 bases). CDR1 and CDR2 from the germline V gene are SQVTM and ANQGSEA. The ends were cut back, 2 bases at V and 7 bases at J, with 14 bases in the middle. The length of the CDR3 is 13 residues. The CDR3 DNA sequence: TGCAGCGTTGAATTTGGAGTCGGGGGGACCCAGTACTTC. This sequence encodes CSVEFGVGGTQYF.

CDR3 residues: CASRDIRVDEQYF. The CDR3 nucleotides are TGTGCCAGTAGGGACATCCGTGTGGACGAGCAGTACTTC. V and J are TRBV19 and TRBJ2-7, with D possibly TRBD1 on 5 matching bases. Germline V gives CDR1 LNHDA, CDR2 SQIVND (reference sequence). This CDR3 comprises 13 residues. Trimming removed 6 bases at V and 5 bases at J, with 14 bases between.

The CDR3 protein is CASSLDSVGGTQYF. The CDR3 nucleotides read TGTGCCAGCAGCTTAGACAGCGTGGGGGGGACCCAGTACTTC. J is TRBJ2-5 and V is TRBV11-2, with a possible D match to TRBD2 (6 bases). The CDR3 has 14 residues. The ends were cut back, 0 bases at V and 7 bases at J, with 12 bases in the middle. Germline V lookup: CDR1 SGHAT, CDR2 FQNNGV.

The DNA for the CDR3 is TGTGCCAGTAGTATAGAACAGGGTCTCTCCTACAATGAGCAGTTCTTC. Protein product: CASSIEQGLSYNEQFF. This rearrangement joins TRBV19 to TRBJ2-1; TRBD1 might be the D (6 bases). V was pared by 0 bases and J by 0 bases, with 9 bases between. The CDR3 extends over 16 amino acids. Per the germline V gene, CDR1 is LNHDA and CDR2 is SQIVND (reference sequence).

The chain uses TRBV7-2 and TRBJ2-5; unclear D gene. With 5 bases removed from V and 3 bases from J, the gap between germline ends came to 13 bases. The CDR3 covers 14 residues. Germline assignment: CDR1 SGHTA and CDR2 FQGNSA. CDR3 DNA sequence: TGTGCCAGCAGCCCGATACGACTGAAAGAGACCCAGTACTTC. It is translated as CASSPIRLKETQYF.

The rearrangement joins TRBV13 to TRBJ2-2; 7 bases match TRBD1. The J segment lost 5 bases and the V segment lost 7 bases, leaving 7 bases of the junction unmatched. The germline V gene encodes CDR1 PRHDT and CDR2 FYEKMQ (reference sequence). The CDR3 runs to 14 residues. Written as DNA, the CDR3 is TGTGCCAGCAAAATGGGACAGTGGACCGGGGAGCTGTTTTTT. This encodes CASKMGQWTGELFF.

This sequence joins TRBV11-3 and TRBJ2-3; 11 positions agree with TRBD2. The CDR3 consists of 15 residues. After removal of 8 bases from V and 3 bases from J, the junction contained 7 bases not matched to a gene. Germline V gene sequence: CDR1 SGHNT, CDR2 YENEEA. The CDR3 sequence is CASSPSGGLTDTQYF. CDR3 DNA: TGTGCCAGCTCCCCTAGCGGGGGGTTGACAGATACGCAGTATTTT.

V is TRBV4-1 and J is TRBJ1-1; D might be TRBD1 (6 bases). This CDR3 is 18 amino acids long. Deletions cut 3 bases from V and 5 bases from J, with 25 bases between. Germline V gene data show CDR1 as MGHRA and CDR2 as YSYEKL. Here the CDR3 DNA reads TGCGCCAGCAGCCAGCAAGGTTTGGCAGGGGTTTTTTGGACTGAAGCTTTCTTT. Protein sequence: CASSQQGLAGVFWTEAFF.

The chain carries TRBV5-1 and TRBJ1-5; weak D call: TRBD1 (5 bases). Germline V lookup: CDR1 SGHRS, CDR2 YFSETQ. V dropped 0 bases and J dropped 5 bases, with 12 bases sitting between them. The CDR3 runs 15 residues. CDR3 in amino acids: CASSLASTGHQPQHF. DNA for the CDR3: TGCGCCAGCAGCTTGGCCAGTACAGGCCATCAGCCCCAGCATTTT.

This CDR3 is CASSLASGITYEQYF. For the CDR3, the DNA is TGTGCCAGCAGCTTAGCCAGCGGGATAACCTACGAGCAGTACTTC. This chain links TRBV7-9 with TRBJ2-7, with 7 positions matching TRBD2. CDR3 length equals 15 residues. The J segment lost 2 bases and the V segment lost 0 bases, leaving 4 bases of the junction unmatched. Germline-derived CDR1 and CDR2 are SEHNR and FQNEAQ (reference sequence).

The gene calls are TRBV19 and TRBJ2-1; the match to TRBD2 covers 7 bases. Per the germline V gene, CDR1 is LNHDA and CDR2 is SQIVND (reference sequence). This CDR3 has 13 residues. J lost 5 bases, V lost 6 bases, and 4 bases had no gene match. CDR3 loop: CASSGLVHNEQFF. CDR3 nucleotide sequence: TGTGCCAGTAGCGGACTAGTCCACAATGAGCAGTTCTTC. The whole variable domain, filled in from reference TRBV19 and TRBJ2-1, reads DGGITQSPKYLFRKEGQNVTLSCEQNLNHDAMYWYRQDPGQGLRLIYYSQIVNDFQKGDIAEGYSVSREKKESFPLTVTSAQKNPTAFYLCASSGLVHNEQFFGPGTRLTVL.

The V and J genes are TRBV5-1 and TRBJ2-3; maybe TRBD1 (6 bases). Trimming removed 4 bases at V and 0 bases at J, with 21 bases between. Germline V gene sequence: CDR1 SGHRS, CDR2 YFSETQ. The CDR3 spans 18 residues. The CDR3: CASSQYRTVRRSTDTQYF. CDR3 sequence (DNA): TGCGCCAGCAGCCAGTATAGGACAGTCCGAAGGAGCACAGATACGCAGTATTTT.

The chain links TRBV5-1 to TRBJ2-2; 10 nucleotides match TRBD2. Trimming removed 4 bases from V and 5 bases from J; junction bases left unmatched: 11. This CDR3 has 17 residues. CDR1 SGHRS and CDR2 YFSETQ come from the germline V gene. Here the CDR3 reads CASSQKRAGGNTGELFF. DNA for the CDR3: TGCGCCAGCAGCCAAAAGCGAGCGGGAGGGAATACCGGGGAGCTGTTTTTT.

The chain links TRBV25-1 to TRBJ2-3, with a possible D match to TRBD1 (6 bases). Trimming took off 5 bases at V and 4 bases at J, with 19 bases between the two ends. The CDR3 covers 16 residues. Germline-derived CDR1 and CDR2 are MGHDK and SYGVNS. The CDR3 protein is CASSPHRDNVADTQYF. Written as DNA, the CDR3 is TGTGCCAGCAGTCCTCACCGGGACAATGTTGCAGATACGCAGTATTTT.

A few counts support this clone. V usage is TRBV19 and J usage is TRBJ1-5, with D tentatively TRBD1 (5 bases). V dropped 3 bases and J dropped 6 bases, with 15 bases sitting between them. The germline gives CDR1 LNHDA, CDR2 SQIVND (reference sequence). The CDR3 length is 15 residues. The CDR3 region is CASSMVGQGSQPQHF. CDR3 DNA: TGTGCCAGTAGTATGGTAGGCCAGGGAAGTCAGCCCCAGCATTTT.

The chain couples TRBV2 to TRBJ1-1; 9 nucleotides agree with TRBD1. The junction had 0 bases not matched to a gene; V was cut back by 6 bases and J by 1 base. The CDR3 consists of 13 residues. Germline values: CDR1 SNHLY, CDR2 FYNNEI. The CDR3, as DNA: TGTGCCAGCAGGGACAGGGGGAACACTGAAGCTTTCTTT. It encodes CASRDRGNTEAFF.

This clone was detected once. J is TRBJ1-2 and V is TRBV5-6, with unresolved D. This CDR3 is 13 amino acids long. Germline V lookup: CDR1 SGHDT, CDR2 YYEEEE. Trimming shortened V by 6 bases and J by 6 bases, and 15 bases separated the two germline ends. The DNA of the CDR3 is TGTGCCAGCAACCCTGGGAGGGCAGATGGCTACACCTTC. It codes for CASNPGRADGYTF.

The gene calls are TRBV27 and TRBJ1-1; D possibly corresponds to TRBD1 (6 bases). The CDR3 length is 14 residues. The V gene's germline CDR1 is MNHEY and CDR2 SMNVEV (reference sequence). V lost 0 bases and J 6 bases, leaving 11 bases between the germline ends. CDR3 amino acids: CASSLSYRASEAFF. The CDR3 DNA follows: TGTGCCAGCAGTTTATCCTACAGGGCCTCTGAAGCTTTCTTT.

This rearrangement joins TRBV9 to TRBJ2-7; TRBD2 aligns across 7 bases. Germline V gives CDR1 SGDLS, CDR2 YYNGEE. This CDR3 spans 14 amino acids. Trimming at V came to 2 bases and at J to 4 bases, leaving 6 bases not matched to a gene. CDR3 protein: CASSVGGVGYEQYF. In DNA form, the CDR3 reads TGTGCCAGCAGCGTGGGGGGGGTGGGTTACGAGCAGTACTTC.

The chain combines TRBV9 with TRBJ2-7, with D tentatively TRBD1 (6 bases). V shed 2 bases and J shed 5 bases, with 20 bases lying between them. Per the germline V gene, CDR1 is SGDLS and CDR2 is YYNGEE. This CDR3 spans 16 amino acids. This CDR3 reads CASSVSGTPGGDEQYF. The CDR3 DNA reads TGTGCCAGCAGCGTCTCTGGGACACCGGGTGGGGACGAGCAGTACTTC.

The table lists this clone with a count of one. The rearrangement links TRBV6-5 to TRBJ2-5; weak D call: TRBD1 (6 bases). Germline assignment: CDR1 MNHEY and CDR2 SVGAGI. The CDR3 is made up of 13 amino acids. V was shortened by 7 bases and J by 5 bases, with 14 bases between the two germline ends. CDR3 protein: CASKKQGRETQYF. DNA for the CDR3: TGTGCCAGCAAAAAACAGGGCCGGGAGACCCAGTACTTC.